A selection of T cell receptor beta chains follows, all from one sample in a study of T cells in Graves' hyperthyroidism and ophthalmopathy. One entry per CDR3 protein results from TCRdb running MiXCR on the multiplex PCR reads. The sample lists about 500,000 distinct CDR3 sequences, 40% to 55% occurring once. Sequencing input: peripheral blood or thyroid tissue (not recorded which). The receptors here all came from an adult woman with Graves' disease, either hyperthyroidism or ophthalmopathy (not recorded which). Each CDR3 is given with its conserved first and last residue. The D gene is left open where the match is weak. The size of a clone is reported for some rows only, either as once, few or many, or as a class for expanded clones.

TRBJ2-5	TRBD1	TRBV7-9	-	TGTGCCAGCAGTCCGTTGCGGACAGGGGGAGGAGAGACCCAGTACTTC	CASSPLRTGGGETQYF
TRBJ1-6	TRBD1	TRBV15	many	TGTGCCACCAGCCCCGGGAACAGGGGGATAGGTTCACCCCTCCACTTT	CATSPGNRGIGSPLHF
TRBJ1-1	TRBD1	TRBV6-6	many	TGTGCCAGCAGCCAGGGACAGGGGATGACTGAAGCTTTCTTT	CASSQGQGMTEAFF
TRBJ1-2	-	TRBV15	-	TGTGCCACCAGCAGCAACAGGGTAAACTATGGCTACACCTTC	CATSSNRVNYGYTF
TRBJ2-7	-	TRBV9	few	TGTGCCAGCAGCGTAGAGGGTAGTTCGACCTACGAGCAGTACTTC	CASSVEGSSTYEQYF
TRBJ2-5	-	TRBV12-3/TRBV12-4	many	TGTGCCAGCAGCCGATCGGACGGCACGGGAGAGACCCAGTACTTC	CASSRSDGTGETQYF
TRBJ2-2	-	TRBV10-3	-	TGTGCCATTCGCTCTACCGGGGAGCTGTTTTTT	CAIRSTGELFF
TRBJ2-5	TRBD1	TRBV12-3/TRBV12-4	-	TGTGCCAGCAGTCCCACCAGACAGGGGGAGGTGGAGACCCAGTACTTC	CASSPTRQGEVETQYF
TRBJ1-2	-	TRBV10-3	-	TGTGCCATCGGGGACTTTAACTATGGCTACACCTTC	CAIGDFNYGYTF
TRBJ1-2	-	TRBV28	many	TGTGCCAGCAGCCGGATGGCCCGAGGGGGGTATGGCTACACCTTC	CASSRMARGGYGYTF
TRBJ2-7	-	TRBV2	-	TGTGCCAGCAGCCCTTCCCCGGACCACGAGCAGTACTTC	CASSPSPDHEQYF
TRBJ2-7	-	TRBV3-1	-	TGTGCCAGCAGTAGACTTTCCTGCGAGCAGTACTTC	CASSRLSCEQYF
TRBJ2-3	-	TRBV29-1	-	TGCAGCGTTGAAGTCGGCCGAGGCGATACGCAGTATTTT	CSVEVGRGDTQYF
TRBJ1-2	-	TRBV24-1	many	TGTGCCACCAGTGATCTTCGTGGCTACACCTTC	CATSDLRGYTF
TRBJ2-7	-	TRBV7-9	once	TGTGCCAGCAGCTTGGAGCGTAGCGAGCAGTACTTC	CASSLERSEQYF
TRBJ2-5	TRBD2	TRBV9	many	TGTGCCAGCAGCACCCACCCGGGGACTACCCAAGAGACCCAGTACTTC	CASSTHPGTTQETQYF
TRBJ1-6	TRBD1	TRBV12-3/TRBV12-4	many	TGTGCCAGCAGTCCTCAATCAGGGGGTAGTTCACCCCTCCACTTT	CASSPQSGGSSPLHF
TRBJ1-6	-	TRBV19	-	TGTGCCAGTAGTCAGTCGGGTTCTTCCTCACCCCTCCACTTT	CASSQSGSSSPLHF